These 14 T cell receptor beta chains originate from one sample sequenced in a study of CD8+CD57+ T cells in acquired aplastic anemia (dated by TCRdb to about 2018). For sequencing, an Illumina HiSeq 2000 was employed. Profiling of TCR beta VDJ combinations and CDR3 sequences used genomic DNA as the template. TCRdb reanalyzed the raw reads on its own, using fastp at Q25 for trimming and MiXCR for clone calling, and kept in-frame beta chains. Rows matching on CDR3 protein sequence are summarized as one entry with the most common DNA and genes. A total of 150,000 or so distinct CDR3 sequences appear in this sample, more than 40% of them only once. The top ten clonotypes cover about 30% of the sample. The patients picked for sequencing were ones in whom flow cytometry had shown an expansion of CD8+CD57+ cells. The sequenced material came from sorted CD4+, CD8+, or CD8+CD57+ T cells (not recorded which) from PBMCs. The source is a human donor with aplastic anemia.

V gene TRBV24-1 combines with J gene TRBJ2-1; D gene uncertain. Deletions cut 2 bases from V and 7 bases from J, with 5 bases between. Germline V lookup: CDR1 KGHDR, CDR2 SFDVKD. The CDR3 consists of 12 residues. CDR3 residues: CATSDSRNEQFF. The DNA of the CDR3 is TGTGCCACCAGTGATTCGAGGAATGAGCAGTTCTTC.

This clonotype was picked up many times. CDR3: CASSLAGGHTF. Here the CDR3 DNA reads TGTGCCAGCAGCTTAGCGGGGGGACACACCTTC. The V and J genes are TRBV7-9 and TRBJ1-2; possible D gene TRBD1, 5 bases. V was clipped by 0 bases and J by 12 bases, with 8 bases between them. The germline gives CDR1 SEHNR, CDR2 FQNEAQ (reference sequence). The CDR3 runs 11 residues.

This clonotype has a handful of counts. A read error may explain this, as a much larger clone is one base away. The rearrangement joins TRBV20-1 to TRBJ2-7; D not resolved. Germline V gene sequence: CDR1 DFQATT, CDR2 SNEGSKA (reference sequence). This CDR3 has 14 amino acids. Trimming removed 3 bases from V and 5 bases from J, with 17 bases in between. CDR3: CSASLRVRFHEQYF. The CDR3 DNA sequence: TGCAGTGCTAGTCTCCGGGTCAGGTTCCACGAGCAGTACTTC.

The chain has TRBV10-3 and TRBJ2-7; D could derive from TRBD1 or TRBD2 (5 bases each). Germline V lookup: CDR1 ENHRY, CDR2 SYGVKD. The CDR3 length is 15 residues. Trimming removed 2 bases from V and 5 bases from J, with 16 bases in between. For the CDR3, the DNA is TGTGCCATCAGTGAGCCCGCCGGGACCGCTCACGAGCAGTACTTC. Protein product: CAISEPAGTAHEQYF.

The rearrangement joins TRBV2 to TRBJ2-5; TRBD2 matches 13 bases. J gave up 1 base and V 6 bases, and 2 bases lay outside the gene matches. Germline CDR1 and CDR2: SNHLY and FYNNEI. This CDR3 region has 15 residues. Here the CDR3 DNA reads TGTGCCAGCAGCGGGACTAGCGGGGCCCAAGAGACCCAGTACTTC. Its translation is CASSGTSGAQETQYF.

This clonotype was counted ten times or more. Being one base from a much bigger clone, this may be a read error. The chain recombines TRBV15 with TRBJ1-1, with 7 bases fitting TRBD1. This CDR3 contains 13 residues. The germline V gene has CDR1 LNHNV and CDR2 YYDKDF (reference sequence). The CDR3 sequence: CATSSRQGPEASF. CDR3 in DNA: TGTGCCACCAGCAGCAGACAGGGCCCTGAAGCTTCCTTT.

This clonotype showed up many times. The chain has TRBV7-2 and TRBJ2-2, with no clear D. This CDR3 is 13 amino acids long. V was clipped by 5 bases and J by 10 bases, with 14 bases between them. The V gene's germline CDR1 is SGHTA and CDR2 FQGNSA. CDR3 sequence reads: CASSPPLPVELFF. For the CDR3, the DNA is TGTGCCAGCAGCCCCCCACTCCCGGTGGAGCTGTTTTTT.

This clonotype appeared a few times. The chain uses TRBV27 and TRBJ1-1, with TRBD1 matching 7 bases. The CDR3 totals 14 residues. V dropped 6 bases and J dropped 11; count of bases not matched to a gene: 15. Germline V gene data show CDR1 as MNHEY and CDR2 as SMNVEV (reference sequence). Here the CDR3 DNA reads TGTGCCAGCAGAGGAACAGGGGTGAAGGATTTGGCTTTCTTT. As protein: CASRGTGVKDLAFF.

The chain combines TRBV20-1 with TRBJ1-2, with TRBD1 identical over 7 bases. V gave up 3 bases and J gave up 3 bases; unmatched junction bases: 4. CDR1 and CDR2 (germline): DFQATT, SNEGSKA (reference sequence). There are 13 residues in the CDR3. As DNA, the CDR3 is TGCAGTGCTAGGGGCAGGGGGGACTATGGCTACACCTTC. Translation gives CSARGRGDYGYTF.

The chain has TRBV7-8 and TRBJ2-7; 8 positions agree with TRBD1. There are 14 residues in the CDR3. Germline CDR1 and CDR2: SGHVS and FQNEAQ. Trimming removed 1 base from V and 6 bases from J; junction bases left unmatched: 5. The CDR3 sequence is CASSLGDRGGEQYF. The CDR3 DNA reads as TGTGCCAGCAGCTTAGGAGACAGGGGTGGCGAGCAGTACTTC.

The chain employs TRBV6-5 and TRBJ2-1, with 9 bases matching TRBD1. Germline V gives CDR1 MNHEY, CDR2 SVGAGI. The CDR3 loop spans 19 amino acids. The V gene end was trimmed by 2 bases and the J gene end by 7 bases; junction bases not matched to a gene: 18. The CDR3 is CASSYAFPGTGLVRNEQFF. The DNA for the CDR3 is TGTGCCAGCAGTTACGCCTTTCCGGGGACAGGGTTGGTGAGAAATGAGCAGTTCTTC.

V usage is TRBV12-3 or TRBV12-4 and J usage is TRBJ2-3, with D perhaps assigned TRBD1 or TRBD2 (5 bases each). Deletions cut 6 bases from V and 10 bases from J, with 20 bases between. CDR3 length: 14 amino acids. The CDR3 protein is CASSPGMEDLAQYF. In DNA, the CDR3 is TGTGCCAGCAGCCCAGGGATGGAGGACTTGGCGCAGTATTTT.

This clonotype has only one observation. CDR3 in DNA: TGTGCCAGTAGTAACAGGGCCTTGAACACTGAAGCTTTCTTT. The encoded protein is CASSNRALNTEAFF. The V call is TRBV19, the J call TRBJ1-1; D is possibly TRBD1 (6 bases). CDR1 is LNHDA, CDR2 SQIVND, per germline (reference sequence). V was cut by 4 bases and J by 0 bases, with 9 bases left in between. There are 14 residues in the CDR3.

This clonotype was recorded a few times. CDR3 nucleotides: TGTGCCAGTACTAATGGGGGGGCCGAAAACACCATATATTTT. Its protein is CASTNGGAENTIYF. The chain recombines TRBV19 with TRBJ1-3, with D maybe TRBD1 (6 bases). Germline V gives CDR1 LNHDA, CDR2 SQIVND (reference sequence). The V end lost 7 bases, the J end lost 6 bases, and 16 bases lay between the germline ends. The CDR3 is 14 residues long.